A selection of T cell receptor beta chains follows, all from one sample in a study of T cell responses to AZD1222 COVID-19 vaccine. The repertoire was sequenced with immunoSEQ multiplex PCR; TCRdb's copy has only in-frame clones and lacks some. This sample carries 100,000 to 150,000 clones, over 85% of them seen once, and the ten largest clones take roughly 1%. Sequenced material: peripheral blood, taken 28 days after the second AZD1222 dose. The receptor source for this set is an adult who received the AZD1222 COVID-19 vaccine. CDR3s include the opening cysteine and the closing phenylalanine or tryptophan. The D gene is left open where the match is weak. Not all rows give a size; the values are once, few, many and, for expanded clones, a class.

V	J	size	D	DNA	CDR3
TRBV11-2	TRBJ2-1	.	.	TGTGCCAGCAGCAACCAGTTAAGCTCCTACAATGAGCAGTTCTTC	CASSNQLSSYNEQFF
TRBV29-1	TRBJ2-1	.	TRBD2	TGCAGCGTTGCTCGCGGGAGTGTGGATGAGCAGTTCTTC	CSVARGSVDEQFF
TRBV11-2	TRBJ1-3	.	.	TGTGCCAGCAGCTTAGATGCCGGAAACACCATATATTTT	CASSLDAGNTIYF
TRBV19	TRBJ1-2	.	.	TGTGCCAGTAAAAAGCGGGGAGACTATGGCTACACCTTC	CASKKRGDYGYTF
TRBV7-8	TRBJ1-5	.	.	TGTGCCAGCAGCTTAGGTTATCGACAGTTCAATCAGCCCCAGCATTTT	CASSLGYRQFNQPQHF
TRBV7-2	TRBJ2-5	few	TRBD2	TGTGCCAGCAGGATCGTTAGCGGGGAGACCCAGTACTTC	CASRIVSGETQYF
TRBV30	TRBJ1-5	few	TRBD1	TGTGCCTGGAGCACTACAGGGGATGCTCAGCCCCAGCATTTT	CAWSTTGDAQPQHF
TRBV27	TRBJ1-5	.	.	TGTGCCAGCAGTTCCGACAGCAAACCCTCAAGGCAGCCCCAGCATTTT	CASSSDSKPSRQPQHF
TRBV5-4	TRBJ2-7	.	TRBD1	TGTGCCAGCAGCTTTGGGACAGCCTACGAGCAGTACTTC	CASSFGTAYEQYF
TRBV7-9	TRBJ2-3	.	TRBD1	TGTGCCAGCAGCCCCCAGGGGGCTAGCACAGATACGCAGTATTTT	CASSPQGASTDTQYF
TRBV27	TRBJ2-7	.	.	TGTGCCAGCAGTCCGACCCTTAGCGCCGAGCAGTACTTC	CASSPTLSAEQYF
TRBV7-9	TRBJ1-2	.	TRBD1	TGTGCCAGCAGCTCCGACAGGGGGGGCGGCTACACCTTC	CASSSDRGGGYTF
TRBV5-1	TRBJ2-5	.	TRBD2	TGCGCCAGCAGCTTGGAGGTAGCGGGAGAACAAGAGACCCAGTACTTC	CASSLEVAGEQETQYF
TRBV11-1	TRBJ1-1	.	.	TGTGCCAGCAGCTTGGCCAGGGTGAGGACTGAAGCTTTCTTT	CASSLARVRTEAFF
TRBV15	TRBJ2-3	.	TRBD2	TGTGCCACCAGCGGAGAACGTGCTAGCGGGAGGAGAGGGGATACGCAGTATTTT	CATSGERASGRRGDTQYF